A single sample is the source of the 26 T cell receptor beta chains below, sequenced in a study of technical replicates of blood from several donors. Some clones are missing from TCRdb's copy, which holds only in-frame ones; the method was immunoSEQ multiplex PCR. The sample consists of roughly 92,000 clones, roughly 96% of them appearing once. The specimen sequenced was T cells isolated from PBMCs. The receptor source for this set is a human donor in good health.

The gene calls are TRBV30 and TRBJ1-2; the D gene is possibly TRBD1 (6 bases). V lost 4 bases, J lost 7 bases, and 10 bases lay in between. Germline CDR1 reads GTSNPN; CDR2 reads SVGIG (reference sequence). CDR3 length equals 11 residues. This CDR3 is CAWTSDSGYTF. CDR3 in DNA: TGTGCCTGGACCTCGGACAGTGGCTACACCTTC.

The CDR3 is CSGLAGEDEQYF. Here the CDR3 DNA reads TGCAGCGGACTAGCGGGAGAGGATGAGCAGTACTTC. The chain carries TRBV29-1 and TRBJ2-7; 12 bases match TRBD2. The germline gives CDR1 SQVTM, CDR2 ANQGSEA. With V trimmed by 7 bases and J by 7 bases, 5 bases remained unmatched. The CDR3 loop spans 12 amino acids.

The V call is TRBV19, the J call TRBJ2-1; 9 bases match TRBD1. The CDR3 has 14 amino acids. Trimming cost V 8 bases and J 2 bases; bases outside gene matches: 4. CDR1 and CDR2 from the germline V gene are LNHDA and SQIVND (reference sequence). CDR3 sequence (DNA): TGTGCCAGTGCTAGACAGGGGGCCTACAATGAGCAGTTCTTC. The encoded protein is CASARQGAYNEQFF.

This CDR3 reads CASSSLGGSAKNIQYF. CDR3 DNA sequence: TGTGCCAGCAGCTCCCTGGGGGGATCAGCCAAAAACATTCAGTACTTC. This chain links TRBV7-9 with TRBJ2-4; TRBD2 might be the D (6 bases). This CDR3 has 16 amino acids. Trimming stripped 4 bases from V and 0 bases from J, with 13 bases between. Germline CDR1 SEHNR, CDR2 FQNEAQ (reference sequence).

The genes are TRBV28 and TRBJ2-7; D is uncertain. This CDR3 has 14 amino acids. Germline-derived CDR1 and CDR2 are MDHEN and SYDVKM. Between the trimmed V and J ends, which lost 5 bases and 0 bases, there was a span of 11 bases. The CDR3 here is CASSQSVLSYEQYF. The CDR3 coding sequence is TGTGCCAGCAGTCAATCAGTCCTCTCCTACGAGCAGTACTTC. The whole variable domain, filled in from reference TRBV28 and TRBJ2-7, reads DVKVTQSSRYLVKRTGEKVFLECVQDMDHENMFWYRQDPGLGLRLIYFSYDVKMKEKGDIPEGYSVSREKKERFSLILESASTNQTSMYLCASSQSVLSYEQYFGPGTRLTVT.

The chain is built from TRBV19 and TRBJ2-1; possibly TRBD2 for D (6 bases). CDR3 length equals 14 residues. V lost 8 bases to trimming and J lost 2 bases, with 13 bases between them. Looked up from germline, CDR1 is LNHDA and CDR2 is SQIVND (reference sequence). As DNA, the CDR3 is TGTGCCAGTTCCGCGGGATCTACCTACAATGAGCAGTTCTTC. Its translation is CASSAGSTYNEQFF.

The CDR3 here is CASSAPRQEGYTF. The CDR3 bases are TGTGCCAGCAGCGCCCCCCGACAAGAAGGCTACACCTTC. This chain joins TRBV9 and TRBJ1-2; no definite D call. The germline V and J ends were trimmed by 3 bases and 8 bases, with 14 bases remaining between them. The germline V gene has CDR1 SGDLS and CDR2 YYNGEE. The CDR3 runs to 13 residues.

This clone was picked up one time. The chain combines TRBV5-1 with TRBJ1-5; tentative D call: TRBD1 (5 bases). The V gene lost 0 bases and the J gene lost 1 base, with 8 bases spanning the gap. The CDR3 loop spans 15 amino acids. Germline lookup yields CDR1 SGHRS and CDR2 YFSETQ. The DNA for the CDR3 is TGCGCCAGCAGCTTGGAGGGGTCCAGCAATCAGCCCCAGCATTTT. It encodes CASSLEGSSNQPQHF.

V is TRBV7-9 and J is TRBJ2-7; a weak D match, TRBD1 (8 bases). Germline-derived CDR1 and CDR2 are SEHNR and FQNEAQ (reference sequence). CDR3 length: 14 residues. Trimming removed 6 bases at V and 2 bases at J, with 14 bases between. The DNA of the CDR3 is TGTGCCAGCAGGACAGGGGCGGGGGCCTACGAGCAGTACTTC. It translates to CASRTGAGAYEQYF.

This sequence joins TRBV28 and TRBJ1-2; D is possibly TRBD1 (6 bases). Germline V gene lookup returns CDR1 MDHEN and CDR2 SYDVKM. The CDR3 extends over 13 amino acids. V was pared by 3 bases and J by 4 bases, with 9 bases between. CDR3 amino acids: CASSFWTAYGYTF. The CDR3, as DNA: TGTGCCAGCAGTTTTTGGACAGCCTATGGCTACACCTTC.

This sequence joins TRBV14 and TRBJ2-7; weak D call: TRBD2 (6 bases). The ends were cut back, 3 bases at V and 2 bases at J, with 17 bases in the middle. Germline V lookup: CDR1 SGHDN, CDR2 FVKESK. There are 16 residues in the CDR3. CDR3 region: CASSQRGFGRAYEQYF. CDR3 in DNA: TGTGCCAGCAGCCAGAGGGGATTCGGGAGAGCCTACGAGCAGTACTTC.

This clone was observed a single time. The chain has TRBV7-9 and TRBJ2-7; no firm D call. Germline V CDR1 and CDR2: SEHNR, FQNEAQ (reference sequence). With 6 bases removed from V and 3 bases from J, the gap between germline ends came to 9 bases. CDR3 size: 12 residues. The CDR3 sequence: CASSFQDYEQYF. The CDR3 DNA reads as TGTGCCAGCAGTTTCCAGGACTACGAGCAGTACTTC.

The chain links TRBV4-1 to TRBJ2-7; D is possibly TRBD2 (5 bases). CDR1 MGHRA and CDR2 YSYEKL come from the germline V gene. This CDR3 is built from 15 residues. Trimming left V 2 bases short and J 1 base short, with 12 bases between. This CDR3 reads CASSQIAEVSYEQYF. Written as DNA, the CDR3 is TGCGCCAGCAGCCAAATTGCGGAGGTTTCCTACGAGCAGTACTTC.

The chain combines TRBV6-1 with TRBJ2-6; D might be TRBD2 (5 bases). Trimming shortened V by 5 bases and J by 4 bases, and 6 bases separated the two germline ends. The CDR3 runs to 13 residues. The germline gives CDR1 MNHNS, CDR2 SASEGT. CDR3 sequence: CASSLAGANVLTF. The CDR3, as DNA: TGTGCCAGCAGTCTAGCAGGGGCCAACGTCCTGACTTTC.

The CDR3 bases are TGTGCCATAGAGGTCAGGGGTGGACATCAGCCCCAGCATTTT. Its translation: CAIEVRGGHQPQHF. V usage is TRBV28 and J usage is TRBJ1-5, with D maybe TRBD1 (6 bases). Germline V CDR1 and CDR2: MDHEN, SYDVKM. With 10 bases removed from V and 5 bases from J, the gap between germline ends came to 18 bases. The CDR3 length is 14 residues.

J is TRBJ2-7 and V is TRBV11-2; TRBD2 agrees at 7 bases. The trim removed 5 bases at V and 4 bases at J, leaving 17 bases unmatched. The CDR3 runs 17 residues. In germline, CDR1 is SGHAT, CDR2 FQNNGV. CDR3 protein: CASSQPRAGGSRYEQYF. CDR3 nucleotides: TGTGCCAGCAGCCAACCTCGGGCGGGCGGGAGTAGATACGAGCAGTACTTC.

The rearrangement uses TRBV28 and TRBJ2-2; TRBD1 is a possible D gene (6 bases). This CDR3 spans 15 amino acids. Trimming left V 5 bases short and J 5 bases short, with 15 bases between. Germline V lookup: CDR1 MDHEN, CDR2 SYDVKM. The CDR3 protein is CASSPSGVRTGELFF. For the CDR3, the DNA is TGTGCCAGCAGTCCCTCAGGGGTTCGTACCGGGGAGCTGTTTTTT.

The chain uses TRBV19 and TRBJ2-1; perhaps TRBD2 as D (5 bases). The V gene lost 3 bases and the J gene lost 8 bases, with 14 bases spanning the gap. Germline V CDR1 and CDR2: LNHDA, SQIVND (reference sequence). This CDR3 contains 14 residues. The CDR3 nucleotides read TGTGCCAGTAGTATGGCTAGCCTAGAATATGAGCAGTTCTTC. Its protein is CASSMASLEYEQFF.

The V call is TRBV29-1, the J call TRBJ1-1; no definite D call. Trimming removed 4 bases from V and 1 base from J, with 10 bases in between. The CDR3 totals 13 residues. Germline V gives CDR1 SQVTM, CDR2 ANQGSEA. The CDR3 region has the DNA TGCAGCGTTGGGAGAGGCGGGAACACTGAAGCTTTCTTT. It is translated as CSVGRGGNTEAFF.

The V and J genes are TRBV27 and TRBJ1-1; a possible D gene is TRBD1 (6 bases). Germline CDR1 and CDR2: MNHEY and SMNVEV (reference sequence). Trimming left V 0 bases short and J 1 base short, with 21 bases between. The CDR3 sequence is 19 residues long. CDR3 region: CASSLSGRGTYIRNTEAFF. The CDR3 nucleotides read TGTGCCAGCAGTTTATCCGGGAGGGGGACATACATAAGGAACACTGAAGCTTTCTTT.

This clone was observed once. The chain links TRBV7-9 to TRBJ2-7; D is unresolved. The germline V and J ends were trimmed by 1 base and 2 bases, with 9 bases remaining between them. The CDR3 loop spans 14 amino acids. CDR1 is SEHNR and CDR2 is FQNEAQ in the germline V gene (reference sequence). CDR3 amino acids: CASSLVWSTYEQYF. The CDR3 nucleotides are TGTGCCAGCAGCTTAGTTTGGAGTACCTACGAGCAGTACTTC.

The V gene is TRBV18, the J gene TRBJ1-2; D not certain. The ends were cut back, 0 bases at V and 7 bases at J, with 15 bases in the middle. Germline CDR1 KGHSH, CDR2 LQKENI. The CDR3 extends over 15 amino acids. CDR3 nucleotides: TGTGCCAGCTCACCACCTCTCAGCGATGCCGGTGGCTACACCTTC. Translation: CASSPPLSDAGGYTF.

Concerning this clone itself: At one of its ends the junction is not consistent with the germline gene, which may arise from a read error. The V call is TRBV7-7, the J call TRBJ2-5, with D perhaps matching TRBD1 (7 bases). Germline assignment: CDR1 SSHAT and CDR2 FNYEAQ (reference sequence). This CDR3 comprises 16 residues. The CDR3 spells CASSLAVRGGPETQYF. In nucleotides, the CDR3 is TGTGCTAGCAGCTTAGCGGTTAGAGGGGGCCCAGAGACCCAGTACTTC.

V gene TRBV11-2 combines with J gene TRBJ2-3; 7 bases match TRBD2. Losses at the gene ends were 2 bases for V and 2 bases for J; bases not matched to a gene: 4. Looked up from germline, CDR1 is SGHAT and CDR2 is FQNNGV. The length of the CDR3 is 15 residues. DNA of the CDR3: TGTGCCAGCAGCTTATGGCGGGAGAACACAGATACGCAGTATTTT. Amino acid sequence: CASSLWRENTDTQYF.

The chain couples TRBV13 to TRBJ2-7; D might be TRBD2 (6 bases). V lost 3 bases to trimming and J lost 6 bases, with 6 bases between them. Germline CDR1 is PRHDT and CDR2 is FYEKMQ (reference sequence). This CDR3 region has 11 residues. The CDR3 here is CASSLGGEQYF. Here the CDR3 DNA reads TGTGCCAGCAGCTTGGGAGGCGAGCAGTACTTC.

The chain has TRBV9 and TRBJ2-2, with 7 bases lining up with TRBD1. The CDR3 loop spans 17 amino acids. Germline values: CDR1 SGDLS, CDR2 YYNGEE. The J segment lost 1 base and the V segment lost 4 bases, leaving 10 bases of the junction unmatched. The CDR3 coding sequence is TGTGCCAGCAGCCCTAGAGGGGGCGTAAGGAACACCGGGGAGCTGTTTTTT. Translating it yields CASSPRGGVRNTGELFF.